Given below is one T cell receptor beta chain in context. Its antigen is not identified. Primers for the PCR totalled 60 Vbeta and 13 Jbeta. The data were produced by immunoSEQ multiplex PCR, yet TCRdb's version contains in-frame clones alone and is incomplete. The sample has about 140,000 clones, more than 70% seen once. This sample was taken from a study of cytomegalovirus exposure and HLA in healthy donors. Study-wide findings and caveats: Productive status was seen about 87% or about 30% of the time for most TCR beta V segments in an earlier analysis.

Trimming cost V 2 bases and J 2 bases, with 16 bases left between them. Germline CDR1 MNHEY, CDR2 SMNVEV (reference sequence). The CDR3 length is 16 residues. The J gene is TRBJ2-7, the V gene TRBV27; D is possibly TRBD1 (6 bases). The receptor comes from a man aged 50 to 59 in good health and CMV-seronegative. The sample comprised PBMCs. The CDR3 nucleotides are TGTGCCAGCAGTTTAACGGACAGAGTGAGACCCTACGAGCAGTACTTC. The encoded protein is CASSLTDRVRPYEQYF.